Listed here are 29 T cell receptor beta chains from one sample, sequenced in a study of T cells in Graves' hyperthyroidism and ophthalmopathy. Amplification targeted TCR beta CDR3 regions from RNA transcripts. When the TCR CDR3 underwent first-round RT-PCR, the HTBI primer set was used. Each CDR3 protein gets one entry after TCRdb re-called the multiplex PCR reads with MiXCR. This table has 650,000 to 850,000 distinct CDR3 sequences, 18% appearing once. Sequencing was performed on blood. These receptors were obtained from a woman between 45 and 65 years old with Graves' hyperthyroidism that later progressed to Graves' ophthalmopathy.

The chain carries TRBV6-1 and TRBJ1-6; D gene unclear. The germline gives CDR1 MNHNS, CDR2 SASEGT. This CDR3 comprises 16 residues. V was cut by 5 bases and J by 6 bases, with 17 bases left in between. The CDR3 reads CASSTRPQPLNSPLHF. The CDR3 coding sequence is TGTGCCAGCAGTACACGGCCCCAGCCGCTTAATTCACCCCTCCACTTT.

A single count supports this clonotype. This may be a read error: a much more frequent sequence differs by one nucleotide. The V call is TRBV18, the J call TRBJ2-1; D gene ambiguous. Germline V gene sequence: CDR1 KGHSH, CDR2 LQKENI. The CDR3 totals 13 residues. Trimming removed 2 bases at V and 6 bases at J, with 8 bases between. The CDR3 loop reads CASSPSGFNEQFF. The CDR3 nucleotides are TGTGCCAGCTCACCATCAGGCTTCAATGAGCAGTTCTTC.

CDR3: CASSFGPLAGTTDTQYF. The CDR3 nucleotides are TGTGCCAGCAGTTTCGGACCACTAGCGGGGACCACAGATACGCAGTATTTT. The J gene is TRBJ2-3, the V gene TRBV12-3 or TRBV12-4; 10 nucleotides agree with TRBD2. V shed 3 bases, J shed 2 bases, and the junction held 8 bases outside the gene matches. This CDR3 spans 17 amino acids.

As for this clonotype: One junction end disagrees with the germline gene, perhaps due to a read error. This chain uses TRBV24-1 with TRBJ2-2; D is unresolved. Germline values: CDR1 KGHDR, CDR2 SFDVKD. The CDR3 runs 16 residues. This CDR3 is CATSDAKELNSGELFF. CDR3 nucleotide sequence: TGTGCCACCAGTGATGCTAAAGAACTGAACAGCGGGGAGCTGTTTTTT.

Many counts were recorded for this clonotype. The chain recombines TRBV6-1 with TRBJ2-3, with D perhaps matching TRBD2 (5 bases). The length of the CDR3 is 11 residues. V shed 8 bases and J shed 7 bases, with 10 bases lying between them. CDR1 is MNHNS, CDR2 SASEGT, per germline. CDR3 protein: CASARGNTQYF. In nucleotides, the CDR3 is TGTGCCAGCGCGAGAGGGAATACGCAGTATTTT.

Concerning this clonotype itself: This may come from a read error, since a much larger clone is one base off. The V call is TRBV20-1, the J call TRBJ1-2; 9 positions match TRBD1. The germline V gene encodes CDR1 DFQATT and CDR2 SNEGSKA (reference sequence). This CDR3 has 15 residues. This CDR3 is CSAHRTGDKGYGCTF. Written as DNA, the CDR3 is TGCAGTGCTCATCGGACAGGGGATAAGGGCTATGGCTGCACCTTC.

Here the CDR3 reads CASKEPGAAKNIQYF. The CDR3, as DNA: TGTGCCAGCAAAGAACCAGGGGCAGCCAAAAACATTCAGTACTTC. The chain couples TRBV6-1 to TRBJ2-4; D might be TRBD1 (6 bases). Germline values: CDR1 MNHNS, CDR2 SASEGT. With 7 bases removed from V and 0 bases from J, the gap between germline ends came to 13 bases. This CDR3 comprises 15 residues.

This sequence joins TRBV19 and TRBJ1-2; unclear D gene. Germline CDR1 reads LNHDA; CDR2 reads SQIVND (reference sequence). The CDR3 loop spans 14 amino acids. V lost 7 bases and J lost 3, with 15 bases in between. The chain's CDR3 is CASTGRLWYYGYTF. In DNA form, the CDR3 reads TGTGCCAGTACCGGCCGACTTTGGTACTATGGCTACACCTTC. Variable domain in full (rest from reference TRBV19 and TRBJ1-2): DGGITQSPKYLFRKEGQNVTLSCEQNLNHDAMYWYRQDPGQGLRLIYYSQIVNDFQKGDIAEGYSVSREKKESFPLTVTSAQKNPTAFYLCASTGRLWYYGYTFGSGTRLTVV.

This clonotype was counted many times. The chain carries TRBV6-1 and TRBJ1-5; 8 bases line up with TRBD1. After removal of 5 bases from V and 0 bases from J, the junction contained 12 bases not matched to a gene. Per the germline V gene, CDR1 is MNHNS and CDR2 is SASEGT. This CDR3 has 18 residues. CDR3 coding DNA: TGTGCCAGCAGTTTAGACAGGGGTTTGCCTTATAGCAATCAGCCCCAGCATTTT. Amino acid sequence: CASSLDRGLPYSNQPQHF.

There are many counts of this clonotype. V gene TRBV9 combines with J gene TRBJ1-5; a possible D gene is TRBD1 (5 bases). There are 15 residues in the CDR3. Germline V CDR1 and CDR2: SGDLS, YYNGEE. V dropped 3 bases and J dropped 6 bases, with 16 bases sitting between them. CDR3 sequence reads: CASSAEGVGTQPQHF. DNA for the CDR3: TGTGCCAGCAGCGCAGAGGGAGTAGGGACTCAGCCCCAGCATTTT.

The sample holds many counts of this clonotype. V usage is TRBV3-1 and J usage is TRBJ1-1; unclear D gene. The CDR3 loop spans 15 amino acids. V lost 4 bases, J lost 5 bases, and 17 bases lay in between. Germline V CDR1 and CDR2: LGHDT, YNNKEL (reference sequence). The CDR3 sequence: CASSPRRVEMTEAFF. As DNA, the CDR3 is TGTGCCAGCAGCCCACGGCGGGTTGAGATGACTGAAGCTTTCTTT.

This clonotype was observed a few times. V is TRBV7-9 and J is TRBJ1-1, with D uncertain. The ends were cut back, 3 bases at V and 1 base at J, with 12 bases in the middle. The length of the CDR3 is 15 residues. Germline loops: CDR1 SEHNR, CDR2 FQNEAQ (reference sequence). CDR3 residues: CASSFTVLPNTEAFF. Written as DNA, the CDR3 is TGTGCCAGCAGCTTCACTGTTTTACCGAACACTGAAGCTTTCTTT.

V gene TRBV5-1 combines with J gene TRBJ2-5; D unclear. This CDR3 comprises 14 residues. Germline V gene sequence: CDR1 SGHRS, CDR2 YFSETQ. Deletions cut 1 base from V and 2 bases from J, with 9 bases between. The CDR3 coding sequence is TGCGCCAGCAGCTTGTCACAGCTTCAAGAGACCCAGTACTTC. This translates into CASSLSQLQETQYF.

This clonotype was seen at least ten times. This chain connects TRBV3-1 to TRBJ2-1; the match to TRBD2 covers 9 bases. The CDR3 spans 16 residues. Trimming at V came to 5 bases and at J to 2 bases, leaving 7 bases not matched to a gene. Germline assignment: CDR1 LGHDT and CDR2 YNNKEL (reference sequence). In DNA form, the CDR3 reads TGTGCCAGCAGCGCCAGGCGCGGGGGGGCCTACAATGAGCAGTTCTTC. Residues: CASSARRGGAYNEQFF.

This clonotype was seen repeatedly, ten times or more. V usage is TRBV30 and J usage is TRBJ1-5; D is ambiguous. The CDR3 covers 14 residues. The ends were cut back, 1 base at V and 6 bases at J, with 13 bases in the middle. The germline gives CDR1 GTSNPN, CDR2 SVGIG (reference sequence). This CDR3 is CAWSAGSGSQPQHF. CDR3 coding DNA: TGTGCCTGGAGTGCCGGATCCGGGAGTCAGCCCCAGCATTTT.

The rearrangement links TRBV11-2 to TRBJ2-1; 9 bases agree with TRBD2. The V gene end was trimmed by 3 bases and the J gene end by 8 bases; junction bases not matched to a gene: 11. The CDR3 consists of 16 residues. The germline gives CDR1 SGHAT, CDR2 FQNNGV. Written as DNA, the CDR3 is TGTGCCAGCAGCTTGGCGGGGGGGCCTCCCATAGATGAGCAGTTCTTC. Encoded protein: CASSLAGGPPIDEQFF.

This chain connects TRBV18 to TRBJ1-1; D is perhaps TRBD1 (5 bases). V gave up 4 bases and J gave up 4 bases, with 16 bases separating them. Per the germline V gene, CDR1 is KGHSH and CDR2 is LQKENI. The CDR3 has 15 residues. The CDR3 is CASSRPRAGGTEAFF. CDR3 DNA sequence: TGTGCCAGCTCACGACCCAGGGCTGGCGGCACTGAAGCTTTCTTT.

The chain has TRBV5-1 and TRBJ2-5; TRBD2 aligns across 9 bases. From germline, CDR1 is SGHRS and CDR2 YFSETQ. V was pared by 2 bases and J by 4 bases, with 6 bases of the junction left unmatched. The CDR3 is 15 residues long. CDR3 bases: TGCGCCAGCAGCTTACCAGCGGGGGGTGGAGAGACCCAGTACTTC. Translating it yields CASSLPAGGGETQYF. Complete variable domain (other parts from reference TRBV5-1 and TRBJ2-5): KAGVTQTPRYLIKTRGQQVTLSCSPISGHRSVSWYQQTPGQGLQFLFEYFSETQRNKGNFPGRFSGRQFSNSRSEMNVSTLELGDSALYLCASSLPAGGGETQYFGPGTRLLVL.

Many counts were recorded for this clonotype. This chain joins TRBV7-6 and TRBJ1-1; D call uncertain. With 1 base removed from V and 4 bases from J, the gap between germline ends came to 10 bases. The CDR3 contains 14 residues. Germline loops: CDR1 SGHVS, CDR2 FNYEAQ. CDR3 nucleotide sequence: TGTGCCAGCAGCTTAGAGTGGGAGGGCACTGAAGCTTTCTTT. Protein: CASSLEWEGTEAFF.

This clonotype was detected a few times. The CDR3 reads CASSLATNEKLFF. The CDR3 region has the DNA TGTGCCAGCAGCCTAGCAACTAATGAAAAACTGTTTTTT. The gene calls are TRBV3-1 and TRBJ1-4; D is ambiguous. CDR1 is LGHDT, CDR2 YNNKEL, per germline (reference sequence). With 4 bases removed from V and 0 bases from J, the gap between germline ends came to 3 bases. The CDR3 length is 13 residues.

Many counts were recorded for this clonotype. The V call is TRBV5-8, the J call TRBJ2-3; D perhaps matches TRBD2 (6 bases). Trimming removed 0 bases at V and 0 bases at J, with 11 bases between. In germline, CDR1 is SGHTS, CDR2 YDEGEE. This CDR3 comprises 16 residues. The CDR3 nucleotides read TGTGCCAGCAGCTTGGAGTGGGGGACTAGCACAGATACGCAGTATTTT. Translation gives CASSLEWGTSTDTQYF.

This clonotype has at least ten counts. V is TRBV5-1 and J is TRBJ1-1; a weak D match, TRBD1 (5 bases). The CDR3 is made up of 18 amino acids. Germline values: CDR1 SGHRS, CDR2 YFSETQ. Trimming took off 4 bases at V and 2 bases at J, with 24 bases between the two ends. CDR3 DNA: TGCGCCAGCAGCCGGAGCTTCCAGGGCCAAAAGGGTAACACTGAAGCTTTCTTT. This gives the protein CASSRSFQGQKGNTEAFF.

The rearrangement uses TRBV5-6 and TRBJ2-5; a possible D gene is TRBD1 (5 bases). CDR1 is SGHDT and CDR2 is YYEEEE in the germline V gene. CDR3 length: 13 amino acids. Trimming shortened V by 0 bases and J by 7 bases, and 10 bases separated the two germline ends. CDR3 in DNA: TGTGCCAGCAGCTTGGAAGGGGTAGGGACCCAGTACTTC. Protein product: CASSLEGVGTQYF.

This clonotype has a count of ten or more. V gene TRBV6-5 combines with J gene TRBJ1-1, with TRBD1 as a possible D gene (5 bases). The CDR3 has 14 residues. CDR1 is MNHEY and CDR2 is SVGAGI in the germline V gene. V gave up 0 bases and J gave up 10 bases, with 15 bases separating them. CDR3 sequence reads: CASSYSMVGVAAFF. As DNA, the CDR3 is TGTGCCAGCAGTTACTCGATGGTAGGGGTAGCAGCTTTCTTT.

This chain joins TRBV27 and TRBJ2-1; 9 positions agree with TRBD2. Germline trimming cut 3 bases from V and 2 bases from J; bases unmatched to any gene: 5. The CDR3 sequence is 16 residues long. Germline V CDR1 and CDR2: MNHEY, SMNVEV (reference sequence). This CDR3 is CASSFSSGETYNEQFF. DNA of the CDR3: TGTGCCAGCAGTTTCTCTAGCGGGGAGACCTACAATGAGCAGTTCTTC.

There are many counts of this clonotype. V and J are TRBV20-1 and TRBJ2-2; TRBD1 is a possible D gene (6 bases). The CDR3 covers 17 residues. V shed 0 bases and J shed 0 bases, with 14 bases lying between them. Per the germline V gene, CDR1 is DFQATT and CDR2 is SNEGSKA (reference sequence). The CDR3 coding sequence is TGCAGTGCTAGAGATCGACTCAGGGGCACGAACACCGGGGAGCTGTTTTTT. Protein product: CSARDRLRGTNTGELFF.

This chain connects TRBV11-2 to TRBJ2-3; either TRBD1 or TRBD2 may fit D (5 bases each). The germline CDR1 and CDR2 sequences are SGHAT and FQNNGV. With 6 bases removed from V and 2 bases from J, the gap between germline ends came to 15 bases. This CDR3 spans 15 amino acids. CDR3 in DNA: TGTGCCAGCAGTCCCACTTGGGGGACCACAGATACGCAGTATTTT. Translated: CASSPTWGTTDTQYF.

This clonotype was observed a few times. The rearrangement links TRBV20-1 to TRBJ2-1, with D maybe TRBD2 (7 bases). V lost 0 bases and J 2 bases, leaving 14 bases between the germline ends. The CDR3 has 16 amino acids. Germline V gene lookup returns CDR1 DFQATT and CDR2 SNEGSKA (reference sequence). The CDR3 reads CSARDGLGGPYNEQFF. The DNA for the CDR3 is TGCAGTGCTAGAGATGGGCTGGGGGGGCCCTACAATGAGCAGTTCTTC.

This clonotype was recorded a few times. CDR3 protein: CASSVYGKGTDTQYF. The CDR3, as DNA: TGTGCCAGCAGCGTATATGGGAAGGGGACAGATACGCAGTATTTT. The V gene is TRBV9, the J gene TRBJ2-3; possible D gene TRBD1, 5 bases. V lost 1 base, J lost 3 bases, and 12 bases lay in between. The germline V gene has CDR1 SGDLS and CDR2 YYNGEE. This CDR3 is built from 15 residues.